One and the same sample provided the 15 T cell receptor beta chains below, sequenced in a study of cytomegalovirus exposure and HLA in healthy donors. PCR used 60 Vbeta primers and 13 Jbeta primers. Sequenced by immunoSEQ multiplex PCR; TCRdb stores in-frame clones only, minus some. The repertoire holds some 180,000 clones, 82% seen once, with about 1.5% in the top ten. What was sequenced was PBMCs. Source of these receptors: a man aged 40-49 years in good health and CMV-seronegative.

CDR3 DNA sequence: TGTGCCAGCAGCCAAGATGCCGGGAGGGGCGATTCTGGAAACACCATATATTTT. It is translated as CASSQDAGRGDSGNTIYF. The J gene is TRBJ1-3, the V gene TRBV4-2; TRBD1 might be the D (5 bases). This CDR3 is 18 amino acids long. Per the germline V gene, CDR1 is LGHNA and CDR2 is YNFKEQ. V was trimmed by 0 bases and J by 1 base, leaving 16 bases between them.

This chain uses TRBV5-1 with TRBJ1-1, with D possibly being TRBD1 (6 bases). The germline V gene encodes CDR1 SGHRS and CDR2 YFSETQ. V shed 2 bases and J shed 5 bases, with 13 bases lying between them. The CDR3 consists of 14 residues. The CDR3: CASSFGGARTEAFF. Written as DNA, the CDR3 is TGCGCCAGCAGCTTTGGGGGGGCGAGAACTGAAGCTTTCTTT.

This clone was counted a single time. Here the CDR3 DNA reads TGTGCCAGCAGCGCCCGGGACAGATTCTACGAGCAGTACTTC. This encodes CASSARDRFYEQYF. The chain links TRBV9 to TRBJ2-7; 7 nucleotides align to TRBD1. This CDR3 is 14 amino acids long. The J segment lost 3 bases and the V segment lost 3 bases, leaving 6 bases of the junction unmatched. Per the germline V gene, CDR1 is SGDLS and CDR2 is YYNGEE.

This clone has only one observation. The chain links TRBV30 to TRBJ1-4; 8 bases fit TRBD1. Germline lookup yields CDR1 GTSNPN and CDR2 SVGIG (reference sequence). CDR3 length equals 14 residues. V shed 4 bases and J 7 bases; nucleotides not matched to a gene: 8. CDR3 nucleotides: TGTGCCTGGACCCACGGGACAGGCCGTGAAAAACTGTTTTTT. Amino acids: CAWTHGTGREKLFF.

The chain uses TRBV28 and TRBJ2-7, with a tentative D call TRBD2 (5 bases). In germline, CDR1 is MDHEN, CDR2 SYDVKM. V lost 2 bases to trimming and J lost 4 bases, with 6 bases between them. This CDR3 region has 12 residues. CDR3 region: CASSLGLYEQYF. In nucleotides, the CDR3 is TGTGCCAGCAGTTTAGGACTGTACGAGCAGTACTTC.

The V call is TRBV19, the J call TRBJ2-7; 8 bases fit TRBD1. Trimming removed 7 bases from V and 1 base from J; junction bases left unmatched: 6. Germline V gene sequence: CDR1 LNHDA, CDR2 SQIVND (reference sequence). CDR3 size: 14 residues. The CDR3 loop reads CASKRTGTSYEQYF. The CDR3 DNA sequence: TGTGCCAGTAAGAGGACAGGGACTTCCTACGAGCAGTACTTC.

J is TRBJ2-2 and V is TRBV18, with 11 bases lining up with TRBD1. CDR1 KGHSH and CDR2 LQKENI come from the germline V gene. V lost 1 base to trimming and J lost 7 bases; unmatched junction nucleotides: 5. The CDR3 extends over 16 amino acids. The CDR3 loop is CASSPQWTGGGGELFF. Written as DNA, the CDR3 is TGTGCCAGCTCACCACAATGGACAGGGGGCGGCGGGGAGCTGTTTTTT.

The chain is built from TRBV4-3 and TRBJ2-3; D might be TRBD2 (5 bases). Trimming removed 0 bases from V and 4 bases from J, with 11 bases in between. The CDR3 covers 15 residues. From germline, CDR1 is LGHNA and CDR2 YSLEER. The CDR3 DNA reads TGCGCCAGCAGCCAAGAGTACGGCGGGCCAGATACGCAGTATTTT. This codes for CASSQEYGGPDTQYF.

A few counts support this clone. This chain joins TRBV6-1 and TRBJ2-3; 15 bases align to TRBD2. V was pared by 4 bases and J by 5 bases, with 7 bases of the junction left unmatched. CDR3 length: 17 residues. The germline CDR1 and CDR2 sequences are MNHNS and SASEGT. The CDR3, as DNA: TGTGCCAGCAGTGGACGGACTAGCGGGGGGGTAGGAGATACGCAGTATTTT. It codes for CASSGRTSGGVGDTQYF.

The chain recombines TRBV4-2 with TRBJ2-3, with 15 positions matching TRBD2. The V gene's germline CDR1 is LGHNA and CDR2 YNFKEQ. The junction had 2 bases not matched to a gene; V was cut back by 8 bases and J by 5 bases. CDR3 length equals 14 residues. The CDR3 DNA follows: TGTGCCAGCTGGGGACTAGCGGGAGGAGATACGCAGTATTTT. Residues: CASWGLAGGDTQYF.

The J gene is TRBJ2-7, the V gene TRBV11-1, with 8 bases fitting TRBD2. Germline lookup yields CDR1 SGHAT and CDR2 FQDESV (reference sequence). The J segment lost 4 bases and the V segment lost 0 bases, leaving 8 bases of the junction unmatched. The CDR3 sequence is 16 residues long. CDR3 DNA sequence: TGTGCCAGCAGCTTAGCGGAGCGGGAGTTAATGTACGAGCAGTACTTC. Its translation: CASSLAERELMYEQYF.

The gene calls are TRBV12-5 and TRBJ2-1, with TRBD1 matching 9 bases. The V and J ends lost 4 bases and 4 bases, in that order; junction bases with no gene match: 8. This CDR3 region has 16 residues. Germline loops: CDR1 LGHNT, CDR2 FRNRAP. The CDR3 spells CASGWAGTGRYNEQFF. The CDR3 nucleotides read TGTGCTAGTGGTTGGGCCGGGACAGGGAGGTACAATGAGCAGTTCTTC.

V usage is TRBV6-6 and J usage is TRBJ2-7; tentative D call: TRBD1 (6 bases). V lost 2 bases and J lost 2, with 13 bases in between. The length of the CDR3 is 15 residues. The germline V gene has CDR1 MNHNY and CDR2 SVGAGI (reference sequence). The chain's CDR3 is CASSYGQGRTYEQYF. The CDR3 DNA follows: TGTGCCAGCAGTTACGGGCAGGGGCGCACCTACGAGCAGTACTTC.

J is TRBJ1-3 and V is TRBV2; D remains ambiguous. Germline CDR1 is SNHLY and CDR2 is FYNNEI. The ends were cut back, 5 bases at V and 6 bases at J, with 5 bases in the middle. The CDR3 totals 11 residues. CDR3: CASSLLNTIYF. The CDR3 DNA reads as TGTGCCAGCAGTTTACTAAACACCATATATTTT.

The V and J genes are TRBV4-3 and TRBJ2-5, with 10 bases matching TRBD1. Germline CDR1 LGHNA, CDR2 YSLEER. Losses at the gene ends were 2 bases for V and 2 bases for J; bases not matched to a gene: 2. The CDR3 covers 15 residues. Here the CDR3 DNA reads TGCGCCAGCAGCCAATGGGGACAGGGGCAAGAGACCCAGTACTTC. It translates to CASSQWGQGQETQYF.